There are a few counts of the clone carrying this T cell receptor beta chain. The source of the sample is a study of cytomegalovirus exposure and HLA in healthy donors. V lost 6 bases to trimming and J lost 8 bases; unmatched junction nucleotides: 10. Germline values: CDR1 MNHEY, CDR2 SVGAGI. This CDR3 is built from 15 residues. A multiplex PCR was run with 60 Vbeta primers and 13 Jbeta primers. TCRdb's table, derived via immunoSEQ multiplex PCR, lists solely in-frame clones and lacks some. The table has some 100,000 clones, 70% to 75% seen once. Sequencing was carried out using PBMCs. The rearrangement uses TRBV6-5 and TRBJ1-2; 12 bases line up with TRBD1. The TCR was taken from a woman aged 18-30 years in good health and CMV-seropositive. The CDR3 DNA sequence: TGTGCCAGCAGCGACCCGGGACAGGGGGCGAAGGGCTACACCTTC. This gives the protein CASSDPGQGAKGYTF.